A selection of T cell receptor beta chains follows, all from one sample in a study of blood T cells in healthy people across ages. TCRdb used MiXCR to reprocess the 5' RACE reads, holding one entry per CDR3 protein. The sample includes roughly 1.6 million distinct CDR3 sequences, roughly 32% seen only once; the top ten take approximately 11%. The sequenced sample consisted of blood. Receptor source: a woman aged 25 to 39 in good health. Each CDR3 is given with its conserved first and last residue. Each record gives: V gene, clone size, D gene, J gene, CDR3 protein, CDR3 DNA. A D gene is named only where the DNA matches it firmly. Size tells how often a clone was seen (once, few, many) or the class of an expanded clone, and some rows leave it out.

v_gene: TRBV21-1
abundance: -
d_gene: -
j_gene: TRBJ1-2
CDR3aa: CASSKRVGGSNYGYTF
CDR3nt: TGTGCCAGCAGCAAACGAGTAGGGGGTTCTAACTATGGCTACACCTTC

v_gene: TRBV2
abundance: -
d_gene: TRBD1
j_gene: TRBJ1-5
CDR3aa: CASSGDRGAQPQHF
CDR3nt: TGTGCCAGCAGTGGGGACAGGGGCGCTCAGCCCCAGCATTTT

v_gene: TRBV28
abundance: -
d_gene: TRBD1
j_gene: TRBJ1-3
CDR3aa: CASSFTAGQGGDTIYF
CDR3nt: TGTGCCAGCAGTTTTACTGCGGGACAGGGAGGAGACACCATATATTTT

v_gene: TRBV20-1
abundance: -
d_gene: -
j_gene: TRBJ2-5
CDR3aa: CSARDGALGAQYF
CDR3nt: TGCAGTGCTAGAGACGGAGCCCTCGGGGCCCAGTACTTC

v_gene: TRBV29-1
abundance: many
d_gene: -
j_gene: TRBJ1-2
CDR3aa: CSVLKGGYGYTF
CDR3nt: TGCAGCGTTTTGAAAGGGGGCTATGGCTACACCTTC

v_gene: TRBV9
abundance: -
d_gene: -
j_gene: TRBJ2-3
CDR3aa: CASSRGPTSTDTQYF
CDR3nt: TGTGCCAGCTCACGGGGGCCTACTAGCACAGATACGCAGTATTTT

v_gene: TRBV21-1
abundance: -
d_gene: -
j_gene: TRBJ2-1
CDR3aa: CASSKEPGTRTYEQFF
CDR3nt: TGTGCCAGCAGCAAAGAACCCGGGACTAGGACCTACGAGCAGTTCTTC

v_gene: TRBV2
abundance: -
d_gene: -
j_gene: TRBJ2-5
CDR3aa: CASSMDGGLQETQYF
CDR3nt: TGTGCCAGCAGTATGGACGGGGGACTCCAAGAGACCCAGTACTTC

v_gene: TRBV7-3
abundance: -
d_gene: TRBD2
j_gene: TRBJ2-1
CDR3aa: CASSRTSGRAAEQFF
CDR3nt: TGTGCCAGCAGCCGCACTAGCGGGAGGGCCGCTGAGCAGTTCTTC

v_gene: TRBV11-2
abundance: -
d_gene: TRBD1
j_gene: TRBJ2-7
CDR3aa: CASSLDSRDRGPKHSYEQYF
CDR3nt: TGTGCCAGCAGCTTAGACAGCCGGGACAGGGGTCCCAAACACTCCTACGAGCAGTACTTC

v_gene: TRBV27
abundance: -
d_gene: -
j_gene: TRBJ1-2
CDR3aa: CASSLEGKGYTF
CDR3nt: TGTGCCAGCAGTTTAGAGGGGAAGGGCTACACCTTC

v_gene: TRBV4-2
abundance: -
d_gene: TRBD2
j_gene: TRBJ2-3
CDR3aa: CASSQGLAGPASTDTQYF
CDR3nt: TGTGCCAGCAGCCAAGGGCTAGCGGGGCCCGCTAGCACAGATACGCAGTATTTT

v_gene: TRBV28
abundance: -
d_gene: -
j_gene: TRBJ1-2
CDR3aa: CASRSGTEIYGYTF
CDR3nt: TGTGCCAGCAGGAGTGGAACCGAAATTTATGGCTACACCTTC

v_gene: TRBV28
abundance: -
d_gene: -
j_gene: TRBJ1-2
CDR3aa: CASNSRGPGNGYTF
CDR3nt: TGTGCCAGCAACTCCAGGGGCCCCGGGAATGGCTACACCTTC

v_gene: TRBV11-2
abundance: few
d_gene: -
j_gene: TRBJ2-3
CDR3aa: CASSFRDGDTQYF
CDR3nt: TGTGCCAGCAGCTTTAGGGACGGGGATACGCAGTATTTT

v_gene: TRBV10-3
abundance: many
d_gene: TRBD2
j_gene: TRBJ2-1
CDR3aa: CAISEPSGIVYNEQFF
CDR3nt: TGTGCCATCAGTGAGCCGAGCGGGATAGTCTACAATGAGCAGTTCTTC

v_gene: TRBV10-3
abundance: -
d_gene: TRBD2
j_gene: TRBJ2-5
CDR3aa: CATATGGGGETQYF
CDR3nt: TGTGCCACCGCGACGGGGGGAGGAGGAGAGACCCAGTACTTC

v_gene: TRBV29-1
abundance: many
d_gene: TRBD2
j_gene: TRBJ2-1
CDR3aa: CSVVAGVGYNEQFF
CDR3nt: TGCAGCGTTGTGGCGGGAGTCGGGTACAATGAGCAGTTCTTC

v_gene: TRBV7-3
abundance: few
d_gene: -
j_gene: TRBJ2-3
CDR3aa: CASSLTTEDTQYF
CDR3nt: TGTGCCAGCAGCTTAACGACAGAGGATACGCAGTATTTT

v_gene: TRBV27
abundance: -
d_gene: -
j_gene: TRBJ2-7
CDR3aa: CASKRAGSRLEQYF
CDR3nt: TGTGCCAGCAAAAGGGCAGGGAGCCGCCTGGAGCAGTACTTC

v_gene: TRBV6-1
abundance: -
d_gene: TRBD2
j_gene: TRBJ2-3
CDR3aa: CASSENSGGIYTQYF
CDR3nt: TGTGCCAGCAGTGAAAATAGCGGGGGGATCTATACGCAGTATTTT

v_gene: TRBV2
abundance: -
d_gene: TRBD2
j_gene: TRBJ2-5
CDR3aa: CASSEVLGLAETQYF
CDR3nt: TGTGCCAGCAGTGAAGTTTTAGGACTAGCGGAGACCCAGTACTTC

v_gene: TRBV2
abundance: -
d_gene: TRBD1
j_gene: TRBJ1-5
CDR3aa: CASSGSGQRPGQPQHF
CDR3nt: TGTGCCAGCAGTGGGTCGGGACAGCGGCCAGGACAGCCCCAGCATTTT

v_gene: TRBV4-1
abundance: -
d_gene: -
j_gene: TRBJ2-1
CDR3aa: CASSLSALGLGSYNEQFF
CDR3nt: TGCGCCAGCAGCCTATCGGCCCTGGGGCTCGGCTCCTACAATGAGCAGTTCTTC

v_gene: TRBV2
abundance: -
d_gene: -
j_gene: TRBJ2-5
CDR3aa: CASSEGFQGYQETQYF
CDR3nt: TGTGCCAGCAGTGAAGGCTTCCAGGGATACCAAGAGACCCAGTACTTC

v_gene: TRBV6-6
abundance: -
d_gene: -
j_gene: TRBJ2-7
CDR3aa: CASSSDDEQYF
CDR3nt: TGTGCCAGCAGTTCCGACGACGAGCAGTACTTC

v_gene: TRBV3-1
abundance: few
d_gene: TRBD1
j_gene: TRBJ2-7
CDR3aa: CASSDPGTGDQYF
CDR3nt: TGTGCCAGCAGCGACCCGGGGACAGGCGATCAGTACTTC

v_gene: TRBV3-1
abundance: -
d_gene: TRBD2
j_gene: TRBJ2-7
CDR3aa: CASSQVWGGSSYEQYF
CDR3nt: TGTGCCAGCAGCCAAGTCTGGGGGGGTAGCTCCTACGAGCAGTACTTC

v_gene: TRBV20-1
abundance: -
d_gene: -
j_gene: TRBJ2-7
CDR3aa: CSARIGTHSYEQYF
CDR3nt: TGCAGTGCCAGAATTGGGACGCATTCCTACGAGCAGTACTTC

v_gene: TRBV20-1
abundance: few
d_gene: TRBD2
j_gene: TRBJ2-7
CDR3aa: CSARDPLAGNYEQYF
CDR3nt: TGCAGTGCTAGAGATCCCCTAGCGGGAAACTACGAGCAGTACTTC

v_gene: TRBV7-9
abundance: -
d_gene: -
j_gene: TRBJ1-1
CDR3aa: CASSFRTTEAFF
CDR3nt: TGCGCCAGCAGCTTTAGAACCACTGAAGCTTTCTTT

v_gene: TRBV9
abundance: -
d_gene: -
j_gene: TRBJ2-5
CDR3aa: CASSVARRGGETQYF
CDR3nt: TGTGCCAGCAGCGTAGCTCGCAGGGGAGGGGAGACCCAGTACTTC

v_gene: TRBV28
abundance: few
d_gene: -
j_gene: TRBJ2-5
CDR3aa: CASSLLRAADQEQYF
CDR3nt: TGTGCCAGCAGTTTATTGAGGGCCGCCGACCAGGAGCAGTACTTC

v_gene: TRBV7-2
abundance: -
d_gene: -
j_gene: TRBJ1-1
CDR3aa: CASSLGTGFNTEAFF
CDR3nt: TGTGCCAGCAGCTTAGGGACGGGGTTCAACACTGAAGCTTTCTTT

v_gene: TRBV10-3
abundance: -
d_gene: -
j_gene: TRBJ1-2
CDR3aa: CAISAKAGEWYGYTF
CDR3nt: TGTGCCATCAGTGCTAAGGCAGGGGAATGGTATGGCTACACCTTC